This T cell receptor (beta chain) derives from a study of blood T cell repertoires in COVID-19 (dated by TCRdb to 2020 to 2022). Turning to the overall study: Samples from collaborators originated in the United States, Italy and Spain and spanned both the acute and convalescent phases of COVID-19. The material from the prospective study consisted of cDNA or gDNA derived from T cells, B-cell-depleted T cells, or PBMCs. The dataset comprised deeply sampled blood TCRbeta repertoires from subjects exposed to, actively infected with, or recovered from COVID-19. The repertoires were released in a freely available public database intended as a resource for research on the immune response to SARS-CoV-2. The samples were drawn from the first 160 participants of the ongoing ImmuneRACE study and from 1,200 or so subjects provided by 6 global collaborators. Nearly every sample came with metadata listing a de-identified subject ID, COVID-19 status, age in years and sex. Where available, HLA class I and class II types were obtained from metadata supplied by the sample provider rather than from assay-based typing. General findings and caveats noted by the study authors: Clinical and demographic metadata were provided uncurated, with the amount varying by source and participant.

The collaborating institutions used their own protocols to collect whole blood in K2EDTA tubes. For TCRbeta analysis, collaborators shipped samples in one of three forms: frozen whole blood, isolated PBMCs, or DNA extracted from either of those sample types. With respect to this clone: It has no known antigen specificity. Within one base of it there is no much larger clone, and no base qualities were kept.

The immunoSEQ Assay, a bias-controlled multiplex PCR, was used to amplify TCRbeta CDR3 regions from genomic DNA. Regarding the original processing steps: The number of nucleated cells in each sample was estimated from the amplification of reference gene primers within the assay. To quantify the absolute abundance of each unique TCRbeta CDR3 rearrangement, sequence reads were collapsed and filtered. For each sample, productive Simpson clonality was calculated as the square root of Simpson's diversity index over productive rearrangements. TCRdb holds this immuneACCESS table with in-frame rearrangements only. Some clones are missing; in checked studies, unresolved V genes explain under half, and the rest has no known cause. That table gives V, J and clone size, and the DNA gave D and trimming. The sample table holds roughly 250,000 clones, of which 70% to 85% were seen once. Together, the top ten hold 4% to 4.5% of the sample.

Based on the germline V gene, the CDR1 and CDR2 sequences are ENHRY and SYGVKD. Trimming removed 11 bases from V and 0 bases from J; the gene matches leave 10 bases unexplained. The CDR3 numbers 15 residues from cysteine through phenylalanine. The sequence is cut down to CDR3 DNA, 45 bases in frame from base 1. Sequencing was done on a sample of peripheral blood. The chain is made from TRBV10-3 and TRBJ2-1, and 7 bases in between align with TRBD1. The source of this sequence is a middle-aged woman with active or convalescent COVID-19. The CDR3 is CAASGTENSYNEQFF. The DNA reads TGTGCCGCCTCCGGGACAGAAAACTCCTACAATGAGCAGTTCTTC.